A single sample gave rise to the 11 T cell receptor beta chains below, sequenced in a study of CD8+ T cells in alopecia areata. RNA extraction was followed by reverse transcription into cDNA, which acted as the sequencing template. Assay: immunoSEQ multiplex PCR; the TCRdb copy retains only in-frame clones and omits some. In the table there are more than 100,000 clones, approximately 58% of which are singletons. The sample here was CD4+ T cells sorted from blood, taken at week 0. The source of these receptors is a human donor with alopecia areata.

The CDR3 reads CASSILTGFGTGELFF. The CDR3 DNA is TGTGCCAGCAGCATTTTGACAGGGTTCGGGACCGGGGAGCTGTTTTTT. V is TRBV5-6 and J is TRBJ2-2; 7 bases map to TRBD1. Germline trimming cut 4 bases from V and 5 bases from J; bases unmatched to any gene: 11. The germline V gene has CDR1 SGHDT and CDR2 YYEEEE. There are 16 residues in the CDR3. Using reference TRBV5-6 and TRBJ2-2 for the parts outside the CDR3, the full variable domain is DAGVTQSPTHLIKTRGQQVTLRCSPKSGHDTVSWYQQALGQGPQFIFQYYEEEERQRGNFPDRFSGHQFPNYSSELNVNALLLGDSALYLCASSILTGFGTGELFFGEGSRLTVL.

J is TRBJ2-1 and V is TRBV29-1, with D unresolved. Trimming left V 5 bases short and J 9 bases short, with 17 bases between. Germline V gene data show CDR1 as SQVTM and CDR2 as ANQGSEA. CDR3 length: 13 residues. The CDR3 bases are TGCAGCGTTTCCAACCCGGCAGGCAGTGAGCAGTTCTTC. Protein product: CSVSNPAGSEQFF.

The rearrangement uses TRBV9 and TRBJ1-3; unclear D gene. Trimming removed 2 bases at V and 5 bases at J, with 14 bases between. The CDR3 is 15 amino acids. Germline V gene sequence: CDR1 SGDLS, CDR2 YYNGEE. The CDR3 sequence is CASSVGSAGRNTIYF. CDR3 nucleotides: TGTGCCAGCAGCGTCGGGTCAGCCGGAAGAAACACCATATATTTT.

This clone was seen only a few times. The genes are TRBV7-2 and TRBJ2-6; D might be TRBD2 (6 bases). The germline V and J ends were trimmed by 2 bases and 4 bases, with 12 bases remaining between them. Germline V gene sequence: CDR1 SGHTA, CDR2 FQGNSA. The CDR3 runs to 16 residues. This CDR3 reads CASSLRAGTGANVLTF. The CDR3 region has the DNA TGTGCCAGCAGCTTAAGGGCGGGGACCGGGGCCAACGTCCTGACTTTC.

The chain couples TRBV6-1 to TRBJ1-5, with D uncertain. The CDR3 spans 15 residues. V was clipped by 1 base and J by 9 bases, with 16 bases between them. The V gene's germline CDR1 is MNHNS and CDR2 SASEGT. This CDR3 is CASSEEWAGEGPQHF. The CDR3 DNA follows: TGTGCCAGCAGTGAAGAATGGGCAGGCGAAGGGCCCCAGCATTTT.

The rearrangement links TRBV6-5 to TRBJ2-7; 8 bases align to TRBD1. V trimming: 0 bases; J trimming: 5 bases; junction bases outside the gene matches: 3. The germline gives CDR1 MNHEY, CDR2 SVGAGI. The CDR3 has 14 amino acids. The CDR3 coding sequence is TGTGCCAGCAGTTACTCTCAGGGGGCTAACGAGCAGTACTTC. Its protein product is CASSYSQGANEQYF.

The rearrangement links TRBV5-1 to TRBJ1-3; D uncertain. CDR3 length equals 17 residues. Germline CDR1 SGHRS, CDR2 YFSETQ. The V gene lost 1 base and the J gene lost 1 base, with 15 bases spanning the gap. The CDR3 spells CASSLNPRWESGNTIYF. The CDR3 DNA reads TGCGCCAGCAGCTTGAATCCCCGGTGGGAATCTGGAAACACCATATATTTT.

In its sample, this clone was seen a few times. V and J are TRBV7-6 and TRBJ2-2, with 7 bases aligning to TRBD2. The length of the CDR3 is 15 residues. J gave up 4 bases and V 5 bases, and 7 bases lay outside the gene matches. Germline values: CDR1 SGHVS, CDR2 FNYEAQ. The CDR3 bases are TGTGCCAGCAGCCCAAGCGGGGCGGCCACCGGGGAGCTGTTTTTT. Amino acid sequence: CASSPSGAATGELFF. The entire variable domain, with the rest obtained from reference TRBV7-6 and TRBJ2-2, is as follows: GAGVSQSPRYKVTKRGQDVALRCDPISGHVSLYWYRQALGQGPEFLTYFNYEAQQDKSGLPNDRFSAERPEGSISTLTIQRTEQRDSAMYRCASSPSGAATGELFFGEGSRLTVL.

This chain links TRBV6-1 with TRBJ2-3, with D perhaps matching TRBD1 (6 bases). CDR3 length: 19 residues. In germline, CDR1 is MNHNS, CDR2 SASEGT. With 4 bases removed from V and 0 bases from J, the gap between germline ends came to 23 bases. CDR3 coding DNA: TGTGCCAGCAGTGGGGTCCTAGGACAGCCTGGGAAAAGCACAGATACGCAGTATTTT. It codes for CASSGVLGQPGKSTDTQYF.

The rearrangement joins TRBV11-2 to TRBJ1-1, with D perhaps matching TRBD1 (5 bases). The CDR3 length is 13 residues. V was clipped by 2 bases and J by 5 bases, with 9 bases between them. The germline CDR1 and CDR2 sequences are SGHAT and FQNNGV. CDR3 loop: CASSLISGTEAFF. The CDR3 DNA sequence: TGTGCCAGCAGCTTAATTTCAGGGACTGAAGCTTTCTTT.

This clone was found a few times. The rearrangement uses TRBV13 and TRBJ2-7; D possibly corresponds to TRBD1 (6 bases). There are 16 residues in the CDR3. The germline V gene encodes CDR1 PRHDT and CDR2 FYEKMQ (reference sequence). V lost 4 bases, J lost 0 bases, and 16 bases lay in between. CDR3 in amino acids: CASSSTVRGGSYEQYF. Here the CDR3 DNA reads TGTGCCAGCAGCTCAACGGTACGAGGGGGCTCCTACGAGCAGTACTTC.